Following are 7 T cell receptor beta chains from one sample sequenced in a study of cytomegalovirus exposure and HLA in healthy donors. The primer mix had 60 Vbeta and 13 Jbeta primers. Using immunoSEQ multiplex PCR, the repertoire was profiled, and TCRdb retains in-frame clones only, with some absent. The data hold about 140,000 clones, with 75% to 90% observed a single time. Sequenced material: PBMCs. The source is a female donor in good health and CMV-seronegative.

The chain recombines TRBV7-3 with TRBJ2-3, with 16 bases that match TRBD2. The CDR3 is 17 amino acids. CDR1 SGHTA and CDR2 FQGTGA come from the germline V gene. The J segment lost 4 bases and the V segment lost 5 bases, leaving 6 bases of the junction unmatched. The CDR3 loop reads CASSGGLAGGLADTQYF. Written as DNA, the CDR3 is TGTGCCAGCAGCGGGGGACTAGCGGGAGGGCTGGCAGATACGCAGTATTTT.

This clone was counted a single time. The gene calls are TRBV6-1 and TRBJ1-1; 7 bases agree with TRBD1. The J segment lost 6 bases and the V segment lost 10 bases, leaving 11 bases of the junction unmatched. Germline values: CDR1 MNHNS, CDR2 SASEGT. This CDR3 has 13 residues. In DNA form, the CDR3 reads TGTGCCACTCGGACAGGACCCGATGCTGAAGCTTTCTTT. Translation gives CATRTGPDAEAFF.

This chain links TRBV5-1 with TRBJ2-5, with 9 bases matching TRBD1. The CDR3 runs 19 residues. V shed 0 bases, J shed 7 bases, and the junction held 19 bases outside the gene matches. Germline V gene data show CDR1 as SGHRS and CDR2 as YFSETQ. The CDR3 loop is CASSLAYEPGQGPMGTQYF. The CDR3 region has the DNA TGCGCCAGCAGCTTGGCGTACGAACCGGGACAGGGCCCGATGGGGACCCAGTACTTC.

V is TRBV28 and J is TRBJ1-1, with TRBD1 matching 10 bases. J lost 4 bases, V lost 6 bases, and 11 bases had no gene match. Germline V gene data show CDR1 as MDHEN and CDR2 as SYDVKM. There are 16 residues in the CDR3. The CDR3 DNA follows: TGTGCCAGCAGCCTCGGGACAGGGGAGGGGGCCACTGAAGCTTTCTTT. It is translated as CASSLGTGEGATEAFF.

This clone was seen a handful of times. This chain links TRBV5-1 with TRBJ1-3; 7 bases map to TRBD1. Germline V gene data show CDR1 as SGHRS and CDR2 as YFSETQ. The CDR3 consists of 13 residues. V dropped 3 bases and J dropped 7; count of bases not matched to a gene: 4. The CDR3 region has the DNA TGCGCCAGCAGCTCTGTCAGGGGGAACACCATATATTTT. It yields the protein CASSSVRGNTIYF.

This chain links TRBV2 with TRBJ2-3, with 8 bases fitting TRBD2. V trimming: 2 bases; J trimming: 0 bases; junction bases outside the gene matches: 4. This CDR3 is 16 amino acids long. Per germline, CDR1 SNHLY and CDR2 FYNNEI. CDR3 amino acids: CASSESASGSTDTQYF. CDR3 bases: TGTGCCAGCAGTGAAAGCGCTAGCGGGAGCACAGATACGCAGTATTTT. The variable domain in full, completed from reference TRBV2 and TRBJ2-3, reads EPEVTQTPSHQVTQMGQEVILRCVPISNHLYFYWYRQILGQKVEFLVSFYNNEISEKSEIFDDQFSVERPDGSNFTLKIRSTKLEDSAMYFCASSESASGSTDTQYFGPGTRLTVL.

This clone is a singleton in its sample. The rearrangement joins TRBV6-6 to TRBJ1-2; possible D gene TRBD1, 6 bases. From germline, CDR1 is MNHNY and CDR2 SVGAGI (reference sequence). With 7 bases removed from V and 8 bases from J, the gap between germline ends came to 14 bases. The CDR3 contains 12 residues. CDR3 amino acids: CASTRQDAGYTF. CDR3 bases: TGTGCCAGCACGCGACAGGACGCCGGCTACACCTTC.